This T cell receptor beta chain was recorded in a study of blood T cell repertoires in COVID-19. Study details: The study drew acute and convalescent COVID-19 samples from the United States, Italy and Spain. T cells, B-cell-depleted T cells, or PBMCs supplied cDNA or gDNA.

This CDR3 is built from 18 residues. Original methodology: Estimation of nucleated cell counts relied on the amplification of reference gene primers. Measured with immunoSEQ multiplex PCR; TCRdb has only the in-frame clones, and not every one. V, J and clone size are taken as reported in that table, and D and trimming were inferred from the DNA itself. The sample lists some 50,000 clones; about 90% were seen once. The receptor's source is a human donor in a cohort sampled during active COVID-19. This rearrangement joins TRBV21-1 to TRBJ1-5; whether TRBD1, the table's D call, matches the DNA was not checked. TRBV21-1 is a listed pseudogene. The sequenced material came from peripheral blood. CDR3 coding DNA: TGTGCCAGCAGCGTTGAAGGGGGAGAACAGACGAGCAATCAGCCCCAGCATTTT. It specifies CASSVEGGEQTSNQPQHF.